This T cell receptor (beta chain) is drawn from a study of cytomegalovirus exposure and HLA in healthy donors. Each donor was healthy, and each was a bone marrow donor. Trimming took 6 bases from V and 4 from J; bases not matched to a gene: 8. CDR1 is KGHSH and CDR2 is LQKENI in the germline V gene. The CDR3 runs 14 residues. General study findings and limits: There were 164 TCR beta chains listed as cytomegalovirus-associated. The study assumed roughly uniform donor sequencing depth for presence/absence analyses.

A multiplex PCR was run with 60 Vbeta primers and 13 Jbeta primers. Assay used: immunoSEQ multiplex PCR; TCRdb lists only in-frame clones, some missing. The sample includes some 170,000 clones, more than 80% of them seen just once. A note on this clone: Its antigen remains unknown. Other DNA sequences from this sample encode an identical CDR3 as well.

The receptor comes from a woman younger than 30 in good health and CMV-seropositive. Specimen: PBMCs. The chain carries TRBV18 and TRBJ2-7; 8 bases align to TRBD1. The CDR3 reads CASSPGQGAYEQYF. As DNA, the CDR3 is TGTGCCAGCTCCCCAGGACAGGGAGCTTACGAGCAGTACTTC.